A selection of T cell receptor beta chains follows, all from one sample in a study of cytomegalovirus exposure and HLA in healthy donors. Assay used: immunoSEQ multiplex PCR; TCRdb lists only in-frame clones, some missing. This sample has roughly 120,000 clones, with about 93% found just once. Sequencing used PBMCs. The receptors derive from a woman between 18 and 30 years old in good health and CMV-seronegative. CDR3s include the opening cysteine and the closing phenylalanine or tryptophan. A D gene is named only where the DNA matches it firmly. Rows may omit the clone size; those that give it use once, few, many or a size class.

cdr3_nt: TGTGCCAGCCGTCCTAGCTCTTTTCCAGATACGCAGTATTTT; cdr3_aa: CASRPSSFPDTQYF; clone_size: .; v_call: TRBV27; j_call: TRBJ2-3; d_call: .
cdr3_nt: TGTGCCAGCAGTATCCCAGGGGGCGTTACCAGAAATCAGCCCCAGCATTTT; cdr3_aa: CASSIPGGVTRNQPQHF; clone_size: .; v_call: TRBV28; j_call: TRBJ1-5; d_call: TRBD1
cdr3_nt: TGTGCCAGTAAGGAACAGGGTTTTCATTCGGGGGAGCTGTTTTTT; cdr3_aa: CASKEQGFHSGELFF; clone_size: .; v_call: TRBV19; j_call: TRBJ2-2; d_call: .
cdr3_nt: TGTGCCAGCAATGGGGGGGCCCTTCCCGATACGCAGTATTTT; cdr3_aa: CASNGGALPDTQYF; clone_size: .; v_call: TRBV6-1; j_call: TRBJ2-3; d_call: .
cdr3_nt: TGCGCCAGCAGCCAATTACATAGCGGCTTACCCACAGATACGCAGTATTTT; cdr3_aa: CASSQLHSGLPTDTQYF; clone_size: .; v_call: TRBV4-1; j_call: TRBJ2-3; d_call: .
cdr3_nt: TGCGCCAGCAATCCGGGACAGGGAGACTATGGCTACACCTTC; cdr3_aa: CASNPGQGDYGYTF; clone_size: .; v_call: TRBV5-1; j_call: TRBJ1-2; d_call: TRBD1
cdr3_nt: TGTGCCAGCAGTTTAACGGGACTTACCCAAGAGACCCAGTACTTC; cdr3_aa: CASSLTGLTQETQYF; clone_size: .; v_call: TRBV28; j_call: TRBJ2-5; d_call: .
cdr3_nt: TGTGCCAGCAGCGTCGGGACAGGCGTGGAAAGTGAGCAGTTCTTC; cdr3_aa: CASSVGTGVESEQFF; clone_size: .; v_call: TRBV9; j_call: TRBJ2-1; d_call: TRBD1
cdr3_nt: TGTGCCAGCAGCCCGACAGGGTCCTACGAGCAGTACTTC; cdr3_aa: CASSPTGSYEQYF; clone_size: .; v_call: TRBV7-9; j_call: TRBJ2-7; d_call: TRBD1
cdr3_nt: TGCGCCAGCAGCTTTGACAGGGGGAAAAATTCACCCCTCCACTTT; cdr3_aa: CASSFDRGKNSPLHF; clone_size: .; v_call: TRBV5-1; j_call: TRBJ1-6; d_call: TRBD1
cdr3_nt: TGTGCCAGCACTCCCAGGGATAATCGAAACACCATATATTTT; cdr3_aa: CASTPRDNRNTIYF; clone_size: .; v_call: TRBV2; j_call: TRBJ1-3; d_call: .
cdr3_nt: TGTGCCAGCAGCAAGAGTTCTGCGACTAGCGGGGTCTTC; cdr3_aa: CASSKSSATSGVF; clone_size: .; v_call: TRBV21-1; j_call: TRBJ2-1; d_call: .
cdr3_nt: TGTGCCAGCAGCGGGGGGGACAGGGATTACGAGCAGTACTTC; cdr3_aa: CASSGGDRDYEQYF; clone_size: .; v_call: TRBV11-2; j_call: TRBJ2-7; d_call: TRBD1
cdr3_nt: TGTGCCAGCAGTGATTGGTTGAGCGGGAGTGTCCCAGATACGCAGTATTTT; cdr3_aa: CASSDWLSGSVPDTQYF; clone_size: .; v_call: TRBV6-1; j_call: TRBJ2-3; d_call: TRBD2
cdr3_nt: TGTGCCAGCAGCGTAGATGCCTATTACAGCTATGGCTACACCTTC; cdr3_aa: CASSVDAYYSYGYTF; clone_size: .; v_call: TRBV9; j_call: TRBJ1-2; d_call: .
cdr3_nt: TGTGCCAGCAGCCGAACAGGGTTAGGAGAAGCTTTCTTT; cdr3_aa: CASSRTGLGEAFF; clone_size: .; v_call: TRBV5-6; j_call: TRBJ1-1; d_call: .
cdr3_nt: TGTGCCAGCAGTGTCGAGACAAAAGACAATGAGCAGTTCTTC; cdr3_aa: CASSVETKDNEQFF; clone_size: .; v_call: TRBV27; j_call: TRBJ2-1; d_call: .
cdr3_nt: TGTGCCTGGAGTGGGACTAGCGGGAGTGATGAGCAGTTCTTC; cdr3_aa: CAWSGTSGSDEQFF; clone_size: .; v_call: TRBV30; j_call: TRBJ2-1; d_call: TRBD2
cdr3_nt: TGCAGCGTCCGAGGTAGCCTTGAAGCTTTCTTT; cdr3_aa: CSVRGSLEAFF; clone_size: .; v_call: TRBV29-1; j_call: TRBJ1-1; d_call: .
cdr3_nt: TGTGCCTGGAGTGGGATTACAGGGTTTCAGCCCCAGCATTTT; cdr3_aa: CAWSGITGFQPQHF; clone_size: .; v_call: TRBV30; j_call: TRBJ1-5; d_call: .
cdr3_nt: TGTGCCAGCAGCGCTACCGGGATGAATAATTCACCCCTCCACTTT; cdr3_aa: CASSATGMNNSPLHF; clone_size: .; v_call: TRBV9; j_call: TRBJ1-6; d_call: .
cdr3_nt: TGTGCCAGCAGTTTAGCGGGAGCCTACAATGAGCAGTTCTTC; cdr3_aa: CASSLAGAYNEQFF; clone_size: .; v_call: TRBV27; j_call: TRBJ2-1; d_call: TRBD2
cdr3_nt: TGTGCCAGCAGAATGAGCGGACCTCCCTACGAGCAGTACTTC; cdr3_aa: CASRMSGPPYEQYF; clone_size: .; v_call: TRBV5-4; j_call: TRBJ2-7; d_call: .
cdr3_nt: TGTGCCAGCAGTGGCAGCTACAATGAGCAGTTCTTC; cdr3_aa: CASSGSYNEQFF; clone_size: .; v_call: TRBV27; j_call: TRBJ2-1; d_call: .
cdr3_nt: TGCGCCAGCAGCCAAGTAGGGAGGATGGGAAACACCATATATTTT; cdr3_aa: CASSQVGRMGNTIYF; clone_size: .; v_call: TRBV4-1; j_call: TRBJ1-3; d_call: .
cdr3_nt: TGCGCCAGCAGCCAAGATAGGAGCACTGAAGCTTTCTTT; cdr3_aa: CASSQDRSTEAFF; clone_size: .; v_call: TRBV4-1; j_call: TRBJ1-1; d_call: .
cdr3_nt: TGTGCCAGGGGACAGGAGAACACAGATACGCAGTATTTT; cdr3_aa: CARGQENTDTQYF; clone_size: medium-sized; v_call: TRBV2; j_call: TRBJ2-3; d_call: TRBD1
cdr3_nt: TGTGCCAGCAGTGACTCAAGAGGGCCCCACGAGCAGTACTTC; cdr3_aa: CASSDSRGPHEQYF; clone_size: .; v_call: TRBV6-4; j_call: TRBJ2-7; d_call: .
cdr3_nt: TGCGCCAGCAGCTTGGAGAACGCCTACGAGCAGTACTTC; cdr3_aa: CASSLENAYEQYF; clone_size: .; v_call: TRBV5-1; j_call: TRBJ2-7; d_call: .
cdr3_nt: TGTGCCAGCAGTGTCAACGAAGCGGGGGTGGGAGATACGCAGTATTTT; cdr3_aa: CASSVNEAGVGDTQYF; clone_size: .; v_call: TRBV2; j_call: TRBJ2-3; d_call: TRBD2
cdr3_nt: TGTGCCAGCAGCTTAGGACAGGGGAAGGCCTACGAGCAGTACTTC; cdr3_aa: CASSLGQGKAYEQYF; clone_size: .; v_call: TRBV7-2; j_call: TRBJ2-7; d_call: TRBD1
cdr3_nt: TGTGCCAGCAGCCGAGGACAGGGGACGGTGAATGAGCAGTTCTTC; cdr3_aa: CASSRGQGTVNEQFF; clone_size: .; v_call: TRBV6-5; j_call: TRBJ2-1; d_call: TRBD1
cdr3_nt: TGTGCCAGCAGGTTGGACGCACCGCGGGTTGAAGCTTTCTTT; cdr3_aa: CASRLDAPRVEAFF; clone_size: .; v_call: TRBV28; j_call: TRBJ1-1; d_call: .
cdr3_nt: TGCGCCAGCAGCTTGGGACAGGGAAATGAAAAACTGTTTTTT; cdr3_aa: CASSLGQGNEKLFF; clone_size: .; v_call: TRBV5-1; j_call: TRBJ1-4; d_call: TRBD1
cdr3_nt: TGTGCCAGCAGGGGGGGTCAGTGGGAAGAGACCCAGTACTTC; cdr3_aa: CASRGGQWEETQYF; clone_size: .; v_call: TRBV5-4; j_call: TRBJ2-5; d_call: .
cdr3_nt: TGTGCCAGCACTTATGAAAGGAGGGCCCATGAGCAGTTCTTC; cdr3_aa: CASTYERRAHEQFF; clone_size: .; v_call: TRBV6-1; j_call: TRBJ2-1; d_call: .
cdr3_nt: TGTGCCAGCACCACCGGGACAACTAGGGAAGCTTTCTTT; cdr3_aa: CASTTGTTREAFF; clone_size: .; v_call: TRBV6-1; j_call: TRBJ1-1; d_call: .
cdr3_nt: TGTGCCAGCAGAAGACGGGACTCTGCTACCTACGAGCAGTACTTC; cdr3_aa: CASRRRDSATYEQYF; clone_size: .; v_call: TRBV7-2; j_call: TRBJ2-7; d_call: .
cdr3_nt: TGTGCCAGCAGCTTCGAGGGAGGAGGAGGCTACACCTTC; cdr3_aa: CASSFEGGGGYTF; clone_size: .; v_call: TRBV7-9; j_call: TRBJ1-2; d_call: .
cdr3_nt: TGCGCCAGCAGGAAGGGAGAATCAAATGAAAAACTGTTTTTT; cdr3_aa: CASRKGESNEKLFF; clone_size: .; v_call: TRBV5-1; j_call: TRBJ1-4; d_call: .
cdr3_nt: TGTGCCAGCAGTTACAGGGAAGCTGGAAACACCATATATTTT; cdr3_aa: CASSYREAGNTIYF; clone_size: .; v_call: TRBV5-4; j_call: TRBJ1-3; d_call: .
cdr3_nt: TGTGCCTGGAGTCCACCTAGCGCGCAGTATTTT; cdr3_aa: CAWSPPSAQYF; clone_size: .; v_call: TRBV30; j_call: TRBJ2-3; d_call: .
cdr3_nt: TGTGCCAGCAGCTTAGCTGAACCGGGACTAGCCGTCGCCTACAATGAGCAGTTCTTC; cdr3_aa: CASSLAEPGLAVAYNEQFF; clone_size: .; v_call: TRBV7-2; j_call: TRBJ2-1; d_call: TRBD2
cdr3_nt: TGTGCCAGCAAATCCGGGACAGGGTTCTACGAGCAGTACTTC; cdr3_aa: CASKSGTGFYEQYF; clone_size: .; v_call: TRBV6-5; j_call: TRBJ2-7; d_call: TRBD1
cdr3_nt: TGTGCCAGCACGGAGGCGAACACCGGGGAGCTGTTTTTT; cdr3_aa: CASTEANTGELFF; clone_size: .; v_call: TRBV28; j_call: TRBJ2-2; d_call: .
cdr3_nt: TGTGCCAGCAGCTCCGCCAGCTCCTACAATGAGCAGTTCTTC; cdr3_aa: CASSSASSYNEQFF; clone_size: .; v_call: TRBV7-6; j_call: TRBJ2-1; d_call: .
cdr3_nt: TGTGCCAGCAGTTTACAGGGCCCCCGTAGCTACACCTTC; cdr3_aa: CASSLQGPRSYTF; clone_size: .; v_call: TRBV28; j_call: TRBJ1-2; d_call: .
cdr3_nt: TGTGCCAGCAGTAGACAGGGCCCCACAGATACGCAGTATTTT; cdr3_aa: CASSRQGPTDTQYF; clone_size: .; v_call: TRBV28; j_call: TRBJ2-3; d_call: TRBD1
cdr3_nt: TGTGCCAGTAGTGGGGGGGGCTGGTTCGACGGCTACACCTTC; cdr3_aa: CASSGGGWFDGYTF; clone_size: .; v_call: TRBV19; j_call: TRBJ1-2; d_call: .
cdr3_nt: TGTGCCAGCAGCCGATATAGAAGTCGGGAGCAGTACTTC; cdr3_aa: CASSRYRSREQYF; clone_size: .; v_call: TRBV6-5; j_call: TRBJ2-7; d_call: .
cdr3_nt: TGTGCCAGCAGCCGGGGAGGGTTAGAGACCCAGTACTTC; cdr3_aa: CASSRGGLETQYF; clone_size: .; v_call: TRBV7-7; j_call: TRBJ2-5; d_call: TRBD2
cdr3_nt: TGTGCCAGCAGCGTAGGAGCGCAGGGTGATACAAGGGAGACCCAGTACTTC; cdr3_aa: CASSVGAQGDTRETQYF; clone_size: .; v_call: TRBV9; j_call: TRBJ2-5; d_call: .
cdr3_nt: TGTGCCAGCAGCGTAGGAACGGGGATTGAATCAGATACGCAGTATTTT; cdr3_aa: CASSVGTGIESDTQYF; clone_size: once; v_call: TRBV9; j_call: TRBJ2-3; d_call: .
cdr3_nt: TGCGCCAGCAGCCACCTATACAGGGGGCGGGACACTGAAGCTTTCTTT; cdr3_aa: CASSHLYRGRDTEAFF; clone_size: once; v_call: TRBV4-1; j_call: TRBJ1-1; d_call: TRBD1
cdr3_nt: TGTGCCAGCAGTTTATTAGGAGGGGGCGGCAGTCGAGGAGAAAAACTGTTTTTT; cdr3_aa: CASSLLGGGGSRGEKLFF; clone_size: .; v_call: TRBV28; j_call: TRBJ1-4; d_call: TRBD1